One TCR beta chain is described in this entry. The antigen remains undetermined. The junction had 9 bases not matched to a gene; V was cut back by 6 bases and J by 2 bases. This CDR3 spans 15 amino acids. Germline CDR1 reads ENHRY; CDR2 reads SYGVKD. Combining iRepertoire HTBI primers with Arm-PCR of CDR3 regions, the authors built TCR beta libraries. One entry per CDR3 protein, called by TCRdb with MiXCR from the multiplex PCR reads. The table has about 560,000 distinct CDR3 sequences, approximately 16% seen once. The time point is: newly diagnosed GD, antithyroid drugs for less than 3 months. RNA from PBMCs was the source of the TCR library. The data are from a study of regulatory T cells in long-lasting Graves disease. Regarding the study as a whole: Those with persistent disease had in common more public clonotypes (about 2,500) than new patients (approximately 920).

These same data were also listed under a study on T cells in Graves' hyperthyroidism and ophthalmopathy. In that study: Stable Graves' hyperthyroidism meant no ophthalmopathy progression within 18 months. A patient was excluded if there was uncontrolled infection, other autoimmune disease, pregnancy or lactation.

This rearrangement joins TRBV10-3 to TRBJ1-1, with 7 positions matching TRBD1. This sample comprised peripheral blood mononuclear cells (PBMCs), obtained at new diagnosis, from a patient treated with antithyroid drugs. The sequence was collected from a man aged 18-30 years with Graves disease. CDR3 loop: CAIRQSGQLNTEAFF. In DNA form, the CDR3 reads TGTGCCATCAGGCAATCGGGACAGCTTAACACTGAAGCTTTCTTT.